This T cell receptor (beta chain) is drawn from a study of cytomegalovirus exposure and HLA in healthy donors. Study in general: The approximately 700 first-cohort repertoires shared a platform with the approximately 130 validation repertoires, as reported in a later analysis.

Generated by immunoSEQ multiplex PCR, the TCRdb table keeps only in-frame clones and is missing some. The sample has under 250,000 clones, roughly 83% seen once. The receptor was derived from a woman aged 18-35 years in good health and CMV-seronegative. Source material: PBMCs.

CDR3 nucleotide sequence: TGTGCCAGCAGACAACTAACCACCTACAATGAGCAGTTCTTC. Its protein product is CASRQLTTYNEQFF. This rearrangement joins TRBV11-2 to TRBJ2-1; D is undetermined. The V end was cut by 6 bases, the J end by 2 bases, with 11 bases between. The CDR3 has 14 residues. Per the germline V gene, CDR1 is SGHAT and CDR2 is FQNNGV.